This TCR beta chain was sequenced during a study of CD8 T cells in Susac syndrome. Study findings and constraints: The CD4+ T cell repertoires from Susac syndrome exhibited no clonal expansion.

J was trimmed by 2 bases and V by 6 bases; bases with no gene match: 8. Germline V lookup: CDR1 DFQATT, CDR2 SNEGSKA (reference sequence). The CDR3 contains 15 residues. With random hexamers, about 0.45 to 1 ug RNA was reverse transcribed. TCRdb processed the immunoSEQ multiplex PCR reads anew with MiXCR; each CDR3 protein has one entry. The sample yields over 150,000 distinct CDR3 sequences, 90% to 97% seen once. Points on this clonotype: Antigen: not known.

Sequenced input: CD4+ T cells from PBMCs. This TCR was sampled from a human donor with Susac syndrome. The chain is built from TRBV20-1 and TRBJ1-2, with TRBD1 identical over 11 bases. The DNA for the CDR3 is TGCAGTGCAAACGCCGGGACAGGGGGGAACTATGGCTACACCTTC. Its protein product is CSANAGTGGNYGYTF.